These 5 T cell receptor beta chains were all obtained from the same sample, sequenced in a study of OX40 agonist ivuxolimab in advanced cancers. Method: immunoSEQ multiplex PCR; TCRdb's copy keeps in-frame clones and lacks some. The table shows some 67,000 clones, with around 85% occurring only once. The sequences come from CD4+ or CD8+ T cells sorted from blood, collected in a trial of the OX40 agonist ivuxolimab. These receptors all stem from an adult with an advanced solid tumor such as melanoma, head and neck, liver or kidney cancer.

The CDR3 protein is CASSLRDSYNEQFF. The CDR3 region has the DNA TGTGCCAGCAGTTTAAGGGACAGTTACAATGAGCAGTTCTTC. The gene calls are TRBV28 and TRBJ2-1; 7 bases fit TRBD1. This CDR3 comprises 14 residues. Germline V gives CDR1 MDHEN, CDR2 SYDVKM. The junction had 2 bases not matched to a gene; V was cut back by 2 bases and J by 4 bases.

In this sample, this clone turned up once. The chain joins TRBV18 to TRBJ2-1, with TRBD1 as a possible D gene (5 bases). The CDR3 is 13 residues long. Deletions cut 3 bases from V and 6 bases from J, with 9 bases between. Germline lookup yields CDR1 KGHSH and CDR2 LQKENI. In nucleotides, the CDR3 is TGTGCCAGCTCACCCGGCGACAGCAATGAGCAGTTCTTC. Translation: CASSPGDSNEQFF.

The DNA for the CDR3 is TGTGCCAGCTCACAAGGTCTGGACACTGAAGCTTTCTTT. The encoded protein is CASSQGLDTEAFF. The gene calls are TRBV18 and TRBJ1-1; D gene uncertain. The germline CDR1 and CDR2 sequences are KGHSH and LQKENI. This CDR3 comprises 13 residues. Trimming stripped 4 bases from V and 3 bases from J, with 9 bases between.

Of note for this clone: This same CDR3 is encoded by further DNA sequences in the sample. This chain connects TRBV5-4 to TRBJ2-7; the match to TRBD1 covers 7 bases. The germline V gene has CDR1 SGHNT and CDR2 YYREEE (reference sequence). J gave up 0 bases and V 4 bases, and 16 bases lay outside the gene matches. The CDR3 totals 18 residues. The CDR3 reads CASSALPTGTLGSYEQYF. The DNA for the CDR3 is TGTGCCAGCAGCGCGCTCCCGACAGGGACCCTAGGCTCCTACGAGCAGTACTTC.

CDR3 residues: CSVVQGPFYNEQFF. The CDR3 nucleotides are TGCAGCGTAGTTCAGGGTCCGTTCTACAATGAGCAGTTCTTC. This sequence joins TRBV29-1 and TRBJ2-1; D is perhaps TRBD1 (5 bases). Germline V gene lookup returns CDR1 SQVTM and CDR2 ANQGSEA. The length of the CDR3 is 14 residues. V lost 6 bases and J lost 3, with 15 bases in between.